The clone carrying this T cell receptor (beta chain) was detected many times. Its antigen is not known. Germline CDR1 reads MNHEY; CDR2 reads SMNVEV (reference sequence). V lost 6 bases and J lost 9; bases outside the gene matches: 8. The CDR3 covers 13 residues. This entry belongs to a study of T cells in Graves' hyperthyroidism and ophthalmopathy. Study-level background: Upon initial diagnosis and before any treatment, peripheral blood was collected. Study-level results: Researchers report that a 13 V-J model separated ophthalmopathy from stable hyperthyroidism. Most thyroid clonotypes that were expanded above 0.001 also turned up in blood.

Amplified TCR beta CDR3 regions derived from RNA transcripts. Carried out on the TCR CDR3, a first-round RT-PCR used the HTBI primer set. TCRdb used MiXCR to reprocess the multiplex PCR reads, holding one entry per CDR3 protein. The table lists around 250,000 distinct CDR3 sequences, more than 12% of them singletons. Aged 18 to 65, the patients had hyperthyroidism that was newly diagnosed and had lasted under 2 months. This receptor was obtained from a woman aged 40 to 50 with Graves' hyperthyroidism that later progressed to Graves' ophthalmopathy. Input material: blood. The chain carries TRBV27 and TRBJ1-5; 7 bases match TRBD1. CDR3 DNA: TGTGCCAGCAGCCTGGACAGGTTCACGCCCCAGCATTTT. It translates to CASSLDRFTPQHF.